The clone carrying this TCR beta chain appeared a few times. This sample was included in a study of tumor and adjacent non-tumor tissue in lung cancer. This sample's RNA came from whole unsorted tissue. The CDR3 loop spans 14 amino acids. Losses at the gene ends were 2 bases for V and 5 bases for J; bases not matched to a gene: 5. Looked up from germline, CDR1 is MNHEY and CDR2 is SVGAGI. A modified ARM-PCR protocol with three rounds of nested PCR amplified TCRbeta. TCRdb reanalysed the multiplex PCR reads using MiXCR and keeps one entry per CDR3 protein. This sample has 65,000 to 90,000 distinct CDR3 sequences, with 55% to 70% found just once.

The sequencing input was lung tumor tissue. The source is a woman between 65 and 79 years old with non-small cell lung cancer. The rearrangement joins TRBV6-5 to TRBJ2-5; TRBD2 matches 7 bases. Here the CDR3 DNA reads TGTGCCAGCAGTTACCGGGTCGGGGGGGAGACCCAGTACTTC. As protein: CASSYRVGGETQYF.